Following are 21 T cell receptor beta chains from one sample sequenced in a study of cytotoxic CD8 clonotypes in ibrutinib-treated CLL (dated by TCRdb to 2020 to 2022). The method was the immunoSEQ multiplex PCR assay. Held by TCRdb, this immuneACCESS table contains in-frame sequences only and omits some clones. Under half of the omission traces to an unresolved V gene where checked; the cause of the rest is unknown. For this sample the table gives about 16,000 clones, of which approximately 67% were detected only once. The ten largest make up 15% to 20% of the sample. This specimen consisted of PBMCs, obtained before ibrutinib treatment. The receptors come from a human donor with chronic lymphocytic leukemia.

The J gene is TRBJ2-2, the V gene TRBV5-1, with 13 bases fitting TRBD2. V was pared by 5 bases and J by 7 bases, with 5 bases of the junction left unmatched. The CDR3 length is 15 residues. Germline assignment: CDR1 SGHRS and CDR2 YFSETQ. CDR3 DNA: TGCGCCAGCAGAGGACTAGCGGGGGAGGACGGGGAGCTGTTTTTT. This encodes CASRGLAGEDGELFF.

This chain connects TRBV19 to TRBJ2-7; D is ambiguous. With 3 bases removed from V and 0 bases from J, the gap between germline ends came to 9 bases. Germline values: CDR1 LNHDA, CDR2 SQIVND (reference sequence). CDR3 length: 14 amino acids. CDR3 protein: CASSIWVGSYEQYF. CDR3 in DNA: TGTGCCAGTAGTATCTGGGTGGGCTCCTACGAGCAGTACTTC.

The chain employs TRBV19 and TRBJ2-7; D is unclear. Germline V gene sequence: CDR1 LNHDA, CDR2 SQIVND (reference sequence). The germline V and J ends were trimmed by 3 bases and 3 bases, with 9 bases remaining between them. The CDR3 is 13 residues long. The CDR3 is CASSIHGFYEQYF. CDR3 coding DNA: TGTGCCAGTAGTATTCACGGGTTCTACGAGCAGTACTTC.

The chain links TRBV6-4 to TRBJ2-5; D might be TRBD2 (6 bases). Germline V gene lookup returns CDR1 MRHNA and CDR2 SNTAGT. V lost 3 bases and J 4 bases, leaving 9 bases between the germline ends. This CDR3 spans 13 amino acids. The CDR3, as DNA: TGTGCCAGCAGTGAAGTGGGGGGAGAGACCCAGTACTTC. Its translation is CASSEVGGETQYF.

The CDR3, as DNA: TGTGCCATGCAGGGGGATCCTGGAAACACCATATATTTT. Translation: CAMQGDPGNTIYF. The chain carries TRBV10-3 and TRBJ1-3, with 7 bases that match TRBD1. The V gene end was trimmed by 9 bases and the J gene end by 2 bases; junction bases not matched to a gene: 4. Germline loops: CDR1 ENHRY, CDR2 SYGVKD. The CDR3 length is 13 residues.

The chain carries TRBV27 and TRBJ2-3, with 9 bases that match TRBD2. The V gene's germline CDR1 is MNHEY and CDR2 SMNVEV (reference sequence). V was pared by 2 bases and J by 2 bases, with 14 bases of the junction left unmatched. CDR3 length: 19 amino acids. The CDR3 is CASSLRGRGSGGLTDTQYF. The CDR3 nucleotides are TGTGCCAGCAGTTTACGGGGTAGGGGTAGCGGGGGCCTCACAGATACGCAGTATTTT.

The table lists this clone with a few counts. This chain's CDR3 is CASSSGTGGEKLFF. CDR3 coding DNA: TGTGCCAGCAGTTCCGGGACAGGGGGCGAAAAACTGTTTTTT. The genes are TRBV28 and TRBJ1-4, with 12 bases matching TRBD1. Germline values: CDR1 MDHEN, CDR2 SYDVKM. The CDR3 loop spans 14 amino acids. V trimming: 4 bases; J trimming: 8 bases; junction bases outside the gene matches: 2.

The V call is TRBV5-1, the J call TRBJ2-1; TRBD2 matches 9 bases. This CDR3 is built from 16 residues. J lost 4 bases, V lost 2 bases, and 7 bases had no gene match. Looked up from germline, CDR1 is SGHRS and CDR2 is YFSETQ. The CDR3 sequence is CASSFELAGVYNEQFF. DNA of the CDR3: TGCGCCAGCAGCTTCGAGTTAGCGGGGGTGTACAATGAGCAGTTCTTC.

The chain couples TRBV9 to TRBJ2-5; D not resolved. Trimming shortened V by 4 bases and J by 1 base, and 11 bases separated the two germline ends. CDR1 and CDR2 from the germline V gene are SGDLS and YYNGEE. The CDR3 length is 14 residues. As DNA, the CDR3 is TGTGCCAGCAGCCCAGGACGGAGCCAAGAGACCCAGTACTTC. This gives the protein CASSPGRSQETQYF.

This clone was seen once. The chain uses TRBV19 and TRBJ1-1, with D uncertain. The V and J ends lost 5 bases and 11 bases respectively, with 18 bases between them. CDR3 length: 13 residues. Looked up from germline, CDR1 is LNHDA and CDR2 is SQIVND (reference sequence). Here the CDR3 reads CASSRGKTSEAFF. The CDR3 nucleotides read TGTGCCAGTAGTCGGGGAAAGACTTCGGAGGCTTTCTTT.

This chain links TRBV5-6 with TRBJ1-6; 7 nucleotides line up with TRBD1. Germline CDR1 and CDR2: SGHDT and YYEEEE. Trimming cost V 2 bases and J 9 bases; bases outside gene matches: 5. The CDR3 totals 14 residues. The CDR3: CASSFSRGTSPLHF. The DNA of the CDR3 is TGTGCCAGCAGCTTTAGCAGGGGGACTTCACCCCTCCACTTT.

The chain has TRBV7-9 and TRBJ1-4; D gene ambiguous. The CDR3 is 11 amino acids. Trimming took 6 bases from V and 6 from J, leaving 5 bases between them. Germline V gene lookup returns CDR1 SEHNR and CDR2 FQNEAQ (reference sequence). In DNA, the CDR3 is TGTGCCAGCAGGGGGTATGAAAAACTGTTTTTT. Translating it yields CASRGYEKLFF.

The chain links TRBV5-3 to TRBJ1-2; tentative D call: TRBD1 (6 bases). TRBV5-3 is noted as an ORF with a role that remains uncertain. The CDR3 has 15 amino acids. Trimming stripped 8 bases from V and 1 base from J, with 18 bases between. CDR3 DNA sequence: TGTGCCAGCAGCCAGTGGACAGAGGATAACTATGGCTACACCTTC. It yields the protein CASSQWTEDNYGYTF.

The chain recombines TRBV9 with TRBJ2-5, with D perhaps given as TRBD1 or TRBD2 (5 bases each). The CDR3 is made up of 15 amino acids. The germline V gene has CDR1 SGDLS and CDR2 YYNGEE. The V and J ends lost 4 bases and 1 base respectively, with 14 bases between them. This CDR3 reads CASSPRPGAQETQYF. DNA for the CDR3: TGTGCCAGCAGCCCCCGACCCGGGGCCCAAGAGACCCAGTACTTC.

The J gene is TRBJ1-3, the V gene TRBV18; D might be TRBD1 (6 bases). Trimming removed 2 bases from V and 1 base from J, with 15 bases in between. Germline lookup yields CDR1 KGHSH and CDR2 LQKENI. This CDR3 has 17 amino acids. CDR3 in amino acids: CASSPAYGGQSGNTIYF. The CDR3 bases are TGTGCCAGCTCACCAGCCTACGGGGGGCAATCTGGAAACACCATATATTTT.

The chain carries TRBV5-5 and TRBJ1-3; D is unresolved. Germline V gene lookup returns CDR1 SGHKS and CDR2 YYEKEE (reference sequence). This CDR3 region has 18 residues. V lost 0 bases and J 0 bases, leaving 16 bases between the germline ends. The CDR3 DNA follows: TGTGCCAGCAGCTTGGGAACCACAGCGATCCTCTCTGGAAACACCATATATTTT. Its protein is CASSLGTTAILSGNTIYF.

The V call is TRBV6-6, the J call TRBJ1-1; D might be TRBD1 (5 bases). The CDR3 length is 12 residues. V was shortened by 8 bases and J by 3 bases, with 10 bases between the two germline ends. Germline V CDR1 and CDR2: MNHNY, SVGAGI (reference sequence). CDR3 sequence reads: CASYPRDTEAFF. The CDR3 bases are TGTGCCAGCTATCCCAGGGACACTGAAGCTTTCTTT.

V usage is TRBV5-1 and J usage is TRBJ2-2; tentative D call: TRBD2 (7 bases). This CDR3 is built from 15 residues. CDR1 is SGHRS, CDR2 YFSETQ, per germline. The ends were cut back, 5 bases at V and 1 base at J, with 12 bases in the middle. CDR3 sequence (DNA): TGCGCCAGCAGAGGGGGGGCCGGGAACACCGGGGAGCTGTTTTTT. Protein: CASRGGAGNTGELFF.

As DNA, the CDR3 is TGTGCCAGCACCCCCCTCGGTGGGGATAATTCACCCCTCCACTTT. It is translated as CASTPLGGDNSPLHF. The chain combines TRBV6-6 with TRBJ1-6; D gene unclear. The CDR3 extends over 15 amino acids. CDR1 MNHNY and CDR2 SVGAGI come from the germline V gene (reference sequence). The V end was cut by 7 bases, the J end by 5 bases, with 15 bases between.

The chain joins TRBV6-5 to TRBJ2-5; D is unclear. The CDR3 is made up of 16 amino acids. Germline CDR1 and CDR2: MNHEY and SVGAGI. V lost 0 bases, J lost 2 bases, and 13 bases lay in between. CDR3 in amino acids: CASSYSGLNPQETQYF. The CDR3 bases are TGTGCCAGCAGTTACTCAGGGCTGAACCCACAAGAGACCCAGTACTTC.

This clone has only one observation. The chain couples TRBV7-9 to TRBJ2-5; D is ambiguous. Germline values: CDR1 SEHNR, CDR2 FQNEAQ (reference sequence). CDR3 length equals 12 residues. V lost 2 bases and J lost 2, with 3 bases in between. The CDR3 DNA follows: TGTGCCAGCAGCTTACTTCAAGAGACCCAGTACTTC. This encodes CASSLLQETQYF.